A selection of T cell receptor beta chains follows, all from one sample in a study of blood T cell repertoires in COVID-19. The repertoire was sequenced with immunoSEQ multiplex PCR; TCRdb's copy has only in-frame clones and lacks some. The profile covers approximately 350,000 clones, with approximately 91% appearing a single time and 6% to 8% taken by the ten largest. Sequencing used peripheral blood. Every receptor here comes from a woman aged 70 to 79 with COVID-19, enrolled during active disease. Each CDR3 is given with its conserved first and last residue. The D gene is left open where the match is weak. The size of a clone is reported for some rows only, either as once, few or many, or as a class for expanded clones.

clone_size	d_call	v_call	j_call	cdr3_aa
NA	TRBD1	TRBV3-1/TRBV3-2	TRBJ1-1	CASTLTGETEAFF
NA	TRBD1	TRBV6-5	TRBJ2-7	CASSSLTGGVSHEQYF
once	NA	TRBV2	TRBJ2-3	CASGGRGTTDTQYF
NA	NA	TRBV5-4	TRBJ1-2	CASTRGNYGYTF
NA	TRBD1	TRBV13	TRBJ1-2	CASSSGQGTNYGYTF
NA	NA	TRBV5-8	TRBJ2-7	CASSLHGGGHYEQYF
NA	NA	TRBV7-2	TRBJ1-2	CASRPWGRGYTF
once	NA	TRBV9	TRBJ2-3	CASSVGGGATSTDTQYF
NA	NA	TRBV4-1	TRBJ2-7	CASSQEGLLEGQYF
NA	NA	TRBV27	TRBJ2-7	CASSPGAGGIYEQYF
NA	TRBD1	TRBV2	TRBJ1-5	CASQGQLSNQPQHF
NA	NA	TRBV3-1/TRBV3-2	TRBJ1-5	CASSQDRGGAWPQHF
few	NA	TRBV18	TRBJ1-1	CASSPRQLNTEAFF
NA	NA	TRBV9	TRBJ2-5	CASSVEFPGETQYF
once	NA	TRBV27	TRBJ1-2	CASSLSSDRNVKGYTF
NA	NA	TRBV19	TRBJ1-5	CASSISGGNQPQHF
NA	TRBD2	TRBV9	TRBJ2-1	CASSGRLAGMNEQFF
NA	NA	TRBV5-5	TRBJ1-2	CASSHGAGGYTF
NA	NA	TRBV18	TRBJ1-2	CASSQDSLGYTF
NA	NA	TRBV7-3	TRBJ1-3	CASSLTGEASGNTIYF